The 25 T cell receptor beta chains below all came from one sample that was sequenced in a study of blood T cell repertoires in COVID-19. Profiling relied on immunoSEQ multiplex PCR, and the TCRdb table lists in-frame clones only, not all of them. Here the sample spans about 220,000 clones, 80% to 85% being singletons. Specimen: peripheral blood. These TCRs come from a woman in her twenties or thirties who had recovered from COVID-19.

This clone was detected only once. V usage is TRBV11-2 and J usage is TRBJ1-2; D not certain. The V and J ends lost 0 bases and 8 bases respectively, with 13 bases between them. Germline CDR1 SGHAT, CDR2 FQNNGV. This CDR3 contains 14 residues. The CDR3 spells CASSLETGSGGYTF. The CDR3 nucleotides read TGTGCCAGCAGCTTAGAGACGGGCTCGGGAGGCTACACCTTC.

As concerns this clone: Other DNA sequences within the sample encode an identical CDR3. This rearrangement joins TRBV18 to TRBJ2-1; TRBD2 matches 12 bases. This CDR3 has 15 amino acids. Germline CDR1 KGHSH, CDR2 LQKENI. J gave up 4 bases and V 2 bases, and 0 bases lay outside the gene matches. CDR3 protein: CASSPGLAGYNEQFF. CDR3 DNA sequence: TGTGCCAGCTCACCAGGACTAGCGGGGTACAATGAGCAGTTCTTC.

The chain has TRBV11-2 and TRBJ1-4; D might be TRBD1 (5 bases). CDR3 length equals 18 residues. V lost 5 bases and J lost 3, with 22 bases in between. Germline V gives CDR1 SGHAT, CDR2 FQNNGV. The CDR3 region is CASSLLGNRGGSNEKLFF. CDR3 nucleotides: TGTGCCAGCAGCCTATTGGGGAATAGGGGAGGGTCTAATGAAAAACTGTTTTTT.

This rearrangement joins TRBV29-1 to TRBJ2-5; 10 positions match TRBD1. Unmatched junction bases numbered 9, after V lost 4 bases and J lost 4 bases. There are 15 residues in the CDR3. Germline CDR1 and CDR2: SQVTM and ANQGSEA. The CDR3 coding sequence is TGCAGCGTTGTTTGGGACAGGGGATCGGCAGAGACCCAGTACTTC. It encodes CSVVWDRGSAETQYF.

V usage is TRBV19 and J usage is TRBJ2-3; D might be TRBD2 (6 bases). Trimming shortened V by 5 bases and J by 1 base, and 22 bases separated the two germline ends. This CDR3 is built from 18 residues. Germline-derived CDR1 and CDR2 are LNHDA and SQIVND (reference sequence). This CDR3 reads CASSPRVISGRGTDTQYF. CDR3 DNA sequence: TGTGCCAGTAGTCCAAGGGTCATTAGCGGACGGGGCACAGATACGCAGTATTTT.

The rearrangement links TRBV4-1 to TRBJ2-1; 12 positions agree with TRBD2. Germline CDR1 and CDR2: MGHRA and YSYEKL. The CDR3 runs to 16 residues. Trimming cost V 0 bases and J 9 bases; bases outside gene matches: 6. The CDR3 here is CASSQDRLAGEGEQFF. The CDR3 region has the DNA TGCGCCAGCAGCCAAGATCGACTAGCGGGAGAGGGTGAGCAGTTCTTC.

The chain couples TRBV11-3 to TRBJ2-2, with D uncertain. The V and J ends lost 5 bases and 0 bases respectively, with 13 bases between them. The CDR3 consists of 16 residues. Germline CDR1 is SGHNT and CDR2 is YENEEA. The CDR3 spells CASSHPRGTNTGELFF. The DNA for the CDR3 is TGTGCCAGCAGCCACCCCCGCGGTACGAACACCGGGGAGCTGTTTTTT. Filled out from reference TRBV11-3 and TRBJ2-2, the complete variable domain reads EAGVVQSPRYKIIEKKQPVAFWCNPISGHNTLYWYLQNLGQGPELLIRYENEEAVDDSQLPKDRFSAERLKGVDSTLKIQPAELGDSAVYLCASSHPRGTNTGELFFGEGSRLTVL.

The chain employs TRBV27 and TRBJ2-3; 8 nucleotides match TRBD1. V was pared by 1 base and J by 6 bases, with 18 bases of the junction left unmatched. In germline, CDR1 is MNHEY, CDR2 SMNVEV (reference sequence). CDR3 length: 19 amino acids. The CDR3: CASSLFPGGVGRAVDTQYF. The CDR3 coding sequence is TGTGCCAGCAGTTTATTTCCAGGGGGCGTTGGGCGGGCCGTCGATACGCAGTATTTT.

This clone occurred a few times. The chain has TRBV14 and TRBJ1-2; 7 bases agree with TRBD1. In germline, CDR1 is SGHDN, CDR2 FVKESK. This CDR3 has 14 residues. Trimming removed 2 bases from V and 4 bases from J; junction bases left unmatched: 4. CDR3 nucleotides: TGTGCCAGCAGCCAAAACAGGGGCTTCTATGGCTACACCTTC. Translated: CASSQNRGFYGYTF.

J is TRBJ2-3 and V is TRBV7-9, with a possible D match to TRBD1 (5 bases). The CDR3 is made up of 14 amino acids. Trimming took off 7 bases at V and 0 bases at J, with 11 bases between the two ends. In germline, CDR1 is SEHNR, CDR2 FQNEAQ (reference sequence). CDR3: CASNFDRSTDTQYF. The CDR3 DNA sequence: TGTGCCAGCAATTTTGACAGAAGCACAGATACGCAGTATTTT.

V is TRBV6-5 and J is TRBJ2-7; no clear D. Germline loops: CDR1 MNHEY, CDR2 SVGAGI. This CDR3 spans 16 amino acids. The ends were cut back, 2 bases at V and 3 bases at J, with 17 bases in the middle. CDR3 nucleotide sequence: TGTGCCAGCAGTTACCTCCCGGCAGGCCCTCTCTACGAGCAGTACTTC. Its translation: CASSYLPAGPLYEQYF.

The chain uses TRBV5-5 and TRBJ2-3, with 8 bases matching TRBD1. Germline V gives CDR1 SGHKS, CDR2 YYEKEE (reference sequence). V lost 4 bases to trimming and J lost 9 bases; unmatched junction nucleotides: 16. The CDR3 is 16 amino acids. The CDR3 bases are TGTGCCAGCAGCCCTCCAGGGCAGGGGGCAGCTCCGACGCAGTATTTT. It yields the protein CASSPPGQGAAPTQYF.

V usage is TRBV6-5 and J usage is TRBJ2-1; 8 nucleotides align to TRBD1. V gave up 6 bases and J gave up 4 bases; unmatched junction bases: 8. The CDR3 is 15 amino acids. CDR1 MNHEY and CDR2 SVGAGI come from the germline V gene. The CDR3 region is CASSYGQGAYNEQFF. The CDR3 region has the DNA TGTGCCAGCAGCTACGGACAGGGCGCATACAATGAGCAGTTCTTC.

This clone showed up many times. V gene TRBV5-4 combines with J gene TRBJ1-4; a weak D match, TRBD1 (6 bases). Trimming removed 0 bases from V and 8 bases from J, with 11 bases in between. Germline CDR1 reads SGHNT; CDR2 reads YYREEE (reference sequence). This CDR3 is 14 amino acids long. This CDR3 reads CASSLGSGDEKLFF. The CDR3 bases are TGTGCCAGCAGCTTGGGGTCAGGGGACGAAAAACTGTTTTTT.

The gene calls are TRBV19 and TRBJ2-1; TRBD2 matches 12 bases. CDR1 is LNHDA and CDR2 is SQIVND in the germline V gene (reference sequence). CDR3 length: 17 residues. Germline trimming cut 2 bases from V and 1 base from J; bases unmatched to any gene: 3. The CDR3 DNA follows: TGTGCCAGTAGTATACTCCTAGCGGGAGGGTCCTACAATGAGCAGTTCTTC. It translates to CASSILLAGGSYNEQFF.

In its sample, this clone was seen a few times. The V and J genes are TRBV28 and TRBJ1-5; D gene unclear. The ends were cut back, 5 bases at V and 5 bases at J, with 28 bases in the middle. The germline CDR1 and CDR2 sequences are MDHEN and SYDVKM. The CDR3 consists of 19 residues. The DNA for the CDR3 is TGTGCCAGCAGTCCGTCCCTAGGACTGGGCTCATTATCGGATCAGCCCCAGCATTTT. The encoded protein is CASSPSLGLGSLSDQPQHF.

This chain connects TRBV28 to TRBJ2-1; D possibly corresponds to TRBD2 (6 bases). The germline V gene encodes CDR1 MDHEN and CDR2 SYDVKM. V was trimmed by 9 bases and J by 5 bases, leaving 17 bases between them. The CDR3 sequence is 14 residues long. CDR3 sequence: CASFAGLGDNEQFF. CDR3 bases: TGTGCCAGTTTTGCGGGACTTGGGGACAATGAGCAGTTCTTC.

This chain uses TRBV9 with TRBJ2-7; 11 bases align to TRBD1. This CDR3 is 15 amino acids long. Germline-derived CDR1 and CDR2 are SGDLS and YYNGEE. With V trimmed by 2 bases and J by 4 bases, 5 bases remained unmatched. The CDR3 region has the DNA TGTGCCAGCAGCGTCCGGGACAGGGGGATTTACGAGCAGTACTTC. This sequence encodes CASSVRDRGIYEQYF.

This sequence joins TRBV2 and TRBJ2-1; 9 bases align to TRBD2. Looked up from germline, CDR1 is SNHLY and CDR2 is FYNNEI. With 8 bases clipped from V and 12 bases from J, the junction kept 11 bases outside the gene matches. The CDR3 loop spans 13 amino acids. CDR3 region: CASPSAGGPTQFF. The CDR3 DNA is TGTGCCAGCCCTTCGGCGGGAGGGCCAACGCAGTTCTTC.

Here the CDR3 reads CATRDRGAEAFF. As DNA, the CDR3 is TGTGCCACCAGAGACAGGGGGGCTGAAGCTTTCTTT. This rearrangement joins TRBV15 to TRBJ1-1; 9 nucleotides agree with TRBD1. Germline V gene sequence: CDR1 LNHNV, CDR2 YYDKDF (reference sequence). The CDR3 spans 12 residues. The ends lost 6 bases at V and 6 bases at J; junction bases unmatched: 2.

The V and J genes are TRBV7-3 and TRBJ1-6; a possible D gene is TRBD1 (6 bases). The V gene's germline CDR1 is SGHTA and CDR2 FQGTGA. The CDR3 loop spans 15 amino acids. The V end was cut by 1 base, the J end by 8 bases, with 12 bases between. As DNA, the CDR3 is TGTGCCAGCAGCTTAAGTCTGGCAGGGGATTCACCCCTCCACTTT. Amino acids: CASSLSLAGDSPLHF.

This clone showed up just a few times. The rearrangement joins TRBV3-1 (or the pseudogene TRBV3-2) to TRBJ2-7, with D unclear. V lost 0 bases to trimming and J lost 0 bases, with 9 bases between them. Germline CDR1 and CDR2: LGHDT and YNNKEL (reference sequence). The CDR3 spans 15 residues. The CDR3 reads CASSQEGGSSYEQYF. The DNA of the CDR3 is TGTGCCAGCAGCCAAGAAGGCGGTAGCTCCTACGAGCAGTACTTC.

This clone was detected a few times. This CDR3 reads CASRTAGDRGTDTQYF. The DNA of the CDR3 is TGTGCCAGCAGGACGGCCGGGGACAGGGGAACAGATACGCAGTATTTT. The chain recombines TRBV27 with TRBJ2-3; 10 bases match TRBD1. Germline V gene lookup returns CDR1 MNHEY and CDR2 SMNVEV (reference sequence). The V gene end was trimmed by 6 bases and the J gene end by 3 bases; junction bases not matched to a gene: 9. The CDR3 is 16 amino acids.

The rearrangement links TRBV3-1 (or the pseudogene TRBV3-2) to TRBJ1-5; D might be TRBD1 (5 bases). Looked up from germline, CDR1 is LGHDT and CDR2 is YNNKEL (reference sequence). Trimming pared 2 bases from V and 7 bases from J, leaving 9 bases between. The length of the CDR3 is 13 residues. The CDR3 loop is CASSQRGLQPQHF. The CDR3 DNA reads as TGTGCCAGCAGCCAAAGGGGACTCCAGCCCCAGCATTTT.

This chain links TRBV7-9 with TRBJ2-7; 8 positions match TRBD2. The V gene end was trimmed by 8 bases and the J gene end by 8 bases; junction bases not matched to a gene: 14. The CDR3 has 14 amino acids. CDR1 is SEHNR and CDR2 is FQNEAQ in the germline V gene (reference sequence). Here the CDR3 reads CASGQTSELPKQYF. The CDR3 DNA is TGTGCCAGCGGACAGACTAGCGAACTACCCAAGCAGTACTTC.